The entry that follows covers one T cell receptor beta chain sequence. Its specificity is not known. The germline V and J ends were trimmed by 0 bases and 5 bases, with 15 bases remaining between them. The CDR3 has 16 residues. CDR1 and CDR2 (germline): SGHRS, YFSETQ. This record comes from a study of T-cell reconstitution after alpha-beta-depleted transplantation in children. Study results and caveats: T-cell numbers and diversity, one year after transplant, stemmed largely from T cells that were newly produced.

The TCRbeta library incorporated unique molecular identifiers. TCRdb recomputed calls from the PCR reads with MiXCR, one row per CDR3 protein. The sample shows around 130,000 distinct CDR3 sequences, about a tenth of them seen only once. Specimen: PBMCs, mostly from graft donor cells, collected 180 days after TCRalphabeta/CD19-depleted stem cell transplant. This chain connects TRBV5-1 to TRBJ2-1; the D gene is possibly TRBD2 (5 bases). The receptor's source is a girl under two years old who had a stem cell transplant for combined immunodeficiency, so the T cells may come from the graft donor. The CDR3 DNA sequence: TGCGCCAGCAGCTTGGTAGGTGGGCCGACTAACAATGAGCAGTTCTTC. It specifies CASSLVGGPTNNEQFF.